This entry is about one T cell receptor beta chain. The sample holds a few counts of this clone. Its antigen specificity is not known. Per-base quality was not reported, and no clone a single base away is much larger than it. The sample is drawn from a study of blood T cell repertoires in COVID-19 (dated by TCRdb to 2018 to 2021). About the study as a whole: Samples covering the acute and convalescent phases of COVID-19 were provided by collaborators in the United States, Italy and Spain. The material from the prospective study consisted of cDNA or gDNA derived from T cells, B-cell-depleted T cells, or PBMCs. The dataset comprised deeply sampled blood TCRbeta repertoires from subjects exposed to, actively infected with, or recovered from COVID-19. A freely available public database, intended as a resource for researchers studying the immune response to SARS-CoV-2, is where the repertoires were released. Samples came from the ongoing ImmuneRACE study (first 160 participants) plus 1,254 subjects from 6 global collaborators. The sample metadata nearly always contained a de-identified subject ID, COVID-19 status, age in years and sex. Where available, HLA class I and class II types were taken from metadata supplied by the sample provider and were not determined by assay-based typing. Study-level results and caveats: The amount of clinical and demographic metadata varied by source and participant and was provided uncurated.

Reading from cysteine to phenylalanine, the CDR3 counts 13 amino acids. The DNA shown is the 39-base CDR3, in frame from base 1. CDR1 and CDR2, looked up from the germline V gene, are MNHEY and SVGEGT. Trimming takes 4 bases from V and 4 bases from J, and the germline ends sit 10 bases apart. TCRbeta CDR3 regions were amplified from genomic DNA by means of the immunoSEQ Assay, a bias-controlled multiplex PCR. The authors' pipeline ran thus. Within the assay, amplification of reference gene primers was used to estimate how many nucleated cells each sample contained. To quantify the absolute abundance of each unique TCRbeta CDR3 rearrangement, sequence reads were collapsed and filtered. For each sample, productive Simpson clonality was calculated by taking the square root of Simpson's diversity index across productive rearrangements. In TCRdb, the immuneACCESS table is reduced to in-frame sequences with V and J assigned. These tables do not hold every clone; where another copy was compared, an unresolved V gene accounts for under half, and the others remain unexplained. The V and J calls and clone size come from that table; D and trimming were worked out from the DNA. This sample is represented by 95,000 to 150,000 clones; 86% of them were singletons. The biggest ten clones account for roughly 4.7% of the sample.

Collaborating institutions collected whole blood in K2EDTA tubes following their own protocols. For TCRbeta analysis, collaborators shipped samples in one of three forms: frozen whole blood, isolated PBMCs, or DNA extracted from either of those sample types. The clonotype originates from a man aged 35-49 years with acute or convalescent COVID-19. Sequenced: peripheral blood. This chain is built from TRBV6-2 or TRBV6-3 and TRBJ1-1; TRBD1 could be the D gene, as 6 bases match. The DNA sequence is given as TGTGCCAGCAGTTCACAGGGTGTCACTGAAGCTTTCTTT. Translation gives CASSSQGVTEAFF.